A selection of T cell receptor beta chains follows, all from one sample in a study of T-cell reconstitution after alpha-beta-depleted transplantation in children. Using its own MiXCR run on the PCR reads, TCRdb lists one record per CDR3 protein. The sample has about 980,000 distinct CDR3 sequences, roughly 29% seen once. Sequenced here: PBMCs, mostly from graft donor cells, sampled 360 days after TCRalphabeta/CD19-depleted stem cell transplant. The receptors were gathered from a boy in the first two years of life who had a stem cell transplant for SCID, so the T cells may come from the graft donor. Both conserved end residues are trimmed from each CDR3.

v_gene	CDR3aa
TRBV27	ASSFHPRTGGYNEQF
TRBV3-1	ASRASETQY
TRBV24-1	ATSDPHTGDSYGYT
TRBV18	ASSATSGGAWKQF
TRBV5-1	ASSLDRFFYEQY
TRBV6-1	ASSDRDRQNEKLF
TRBV29-1	SYCRTPKETQY
TRBV9	ASSVLGTHTDTQY
TRBV2	ASSEGLHSGNTIY
TRBV7-9	ASSLAGHGYT
TRBV12-3/TRBV12-4	ASGPPGRDNEQF
TRBV20-1	SVPRGVSTDTQY
TRBV2	ASSGLTSGLRTQY
TRBV6-1	ASRQQAGGEAF
TRBV20-1	SARDLGESSYEQY
TRBV2	ASNTGIGSYEQY
TRBV15	ATSRYSGGGPDTQY
TRBV29-1	SVDVGPEF
TRBV4-3	ASSQDLGDSYEQY
TRBV6-1	ASGKRAHTTDTQY
TRBV4-2	ASSPLGGRNTGELF
TRBV25-1	ASSVPKGDTQY
TRBV12-3/TRBV12-4	ASRLIRTRVYGELF
TRBV6-5	ASSSRDRSGELF
TRBV6-5	ASSYNKAYEQY
TRBV12-3/TRBV12-4	ASSSPNRGQETQY
TRBV5-1	ASSWADEAF
TRBV7-9	ASSFRTDQETQY
TRBV11-2	ASRGDGRDYGYT
TRBV3-1	ASSQGGLGSETQY
TRBV7-2	ASSLSGGTFYIFYEQY
TRBV7-2	ASSLMSMAGNTIY
TRBV20-1	SARKRGEQY
TRBV28	ASSLRSGGPAGELF
TRBV5-1	ASSLAPGLAGFYEQF
TRBV19	ASSWGSRTYEQY
TRBV10-3	AISESLGLRRETQY
TRBV20-1	SARRDSINYGYT
TRBV4-1	ASSQEGQVEKLF
TRBV15	ATSRDWGTEIATIEKLF
TRBV27	ASSRVPKGSYEQY
TRBV5-5	ASSFHRVTYEQY
TRBV9	ASSVGGSGGAGETQY
TRBV5-1	ASSYAGTRTGELF
TRBV4-1	ASSQDLRQHNSPLH
TRBV4-3	ASSPQGQISYNEQF
TRBV20-1	SAMLWGGLQAKNIQY